Sequencing of this T cell receptor (beta chain) was carried out in a study of blood T cell repertoires in COVID-19. Study information: From T cells, B-cell-depleted T cells, or PBMCs came the material, which was cDNA or gDNA.

The CDR3 totals 17 residues. Germline V gene sequence: CDR1 SGHDT, CDR2 YYEEEE. Trimming cost V 5 bases and J 7 bases; bases outside gene matches: 20. The repertoire was sequenced with immunoSEQ multiplex PCR; TCRdb's copy has only in-frame clones and lacks some. The profile shows 270,000 or so clones, 90% of them singletons. The TCR sequence derives from an older woman with COVID-19, enrolled during active disease. The rearrangement uses TRBV5-6 and TRBJ1-2, with TRBD1 identical over 7 bases. Specimen: peripheral blood. Here the CDR3 reads CASRTTSAGGLRLGYTF. In DNA form, the CDR3 reads TGTGCCAGCAGGACGACCTCGGCAGGGGGTTTGCGGCTTGGCTACACCTTC.